This T cell receptor (beta chain) was sequenced for a study of STAT5B mutations in CD4+ large granular lymphocyte leukemia (dated by TCRdb to 2021 to 2024). Broadly, across the study: Among the healthy controls, the CDR3 'QG' motif was associated with a particular HLA allele. The purity of purified fractions was confirmed by flow cytometry on FACSCanto II or FACSVerse to exceed 95% among lymphocytes. The study compared the TCRbeta repertoires of patients with CD4+ T-cell large granular lymphocyte leukemia against the TCRbeta repertoires of healthy blood donors.

The healthy controls were 37 blood donors, and the buffy coats of these donors were supplied by the Finnish Red Cross blood service. All TCR-sequenced material derived from peripheral blood: patient blood samples and healthy donor buffy coats. Ficoll-Hypaque gradient centrifugation was used to isolate peripheral blood mononuclear cells. For the healthy controls, CD4+ cells were obtained from buffy coats by magnetic purification. Genomic DNA was extracted using the Gentra Puregene Cell and Tissue kit, and a Qubit 2.0 fluorometer was used to quantify it. Worth noting for this clone: Which antigen it targets is not known. No base quality information exists; no much larger clone differs at one position.

The immunoSEQ assay at survey resolution was applied to genomic DNA for sequencing of TCRbeta rearrangements. Turning to the authors' computational methods: A lowest detectable productive clonotype frequency of 2.59 x 10-5 was observed in the TCR sequencing data. Analyses included only productive TCRbeta rearrangements, meaning complete and in-frame sequences. The clonality of each sample was calculated as Simpson clonality in the immunoSEQ Analyzer version 3.0. Clones were grouped by frequency into very rare, small, medium, large (1-20%) or hyperexpanded (>20%) categories. OLGA 1.2.3 estimated generation probabilities, VDJtools produced V-gene circos plots, VDJdb was queried for specificities, and GLIPH identified CDR3 motifs. In its TCRdb copy, this immuneACCESS table keeps in-frame sequences only and misses some clones. Where compared with another copy, unresolved V genes explain less than half of these, and the others have no known cause. The V and J calls and clone size are taken from that table; D and trimming were inferred from the DNA. This sample is represented by about 30,000 clones; just under 80% of them were singletons. Clones ranked in the top ten supply 2% to 3% of the sample.

The germline V gene sets CDR1 to SGHTA and CDR2 to FQGNSA. Cut back by 2 bases and 0 bases, the V and J ends lie 8 bases apart. There are 15 amino acids in the CDR3, from cysteine to phenylalanine inclusive. The kept DNA is CDR3 alone, 45 bases in frame from the first base. The paper's findings and limits, for the study overall: Enrichment of TRBV06-family usage was observed among the top patient clones (8/27) relative to healthy controls (2/35). The data were not HLA-matched, and the relatively small sample size could explain the higher clonality seen in CD4+ compared with CD8+ T-LGLL. Each patient's main leukemic clonotypes were private, but roughly a quarter of these clonotypes showed up at low frequency in the non-leukemic repertoires of other patients. Greater clonality appeared to be present in CD4-sorted patient repertoires than in healthy CD4+ repertoires, and the difference was retained after the putative leukemic clones were removed.

The receptor chain draws on TRBV7-2 and TRBJ2-1; the D gene is not confidently resolved. Material for sequencing was CD4+ T cells from blood buffy coats. The receptor was derived from a human donor in good health. CDR3 reads: CASSLSPGSYNEQFF. The DNA sequence follows: TGTGCCAGCAGCTTATCCCCAGGCTCCTACAATGAGCAGTTCTTC. Here the CDR3 is joined to the reference TRBV7-2 and TRBJ2-1 genes, and the full variable domain is: GAGVSQSPSNKVTEKGKDVELRCDPISGHTALYWYRQSLGQGLEFLIYFQGNSAPDKSGLPSDRFSAERTGGSVSTLTIQRTQQEDSAVYLCASSLSPGSYNEQFFGPGTRLTVL.